The 10 T cell receptor beta chains reported below all come from one sample, sequenced in a study of T cell repertoires in cytomegalovirus infection. TCRdb fed the reads into MiXCR, producing one record per CDR3 protein. The sample consists of under 300,000 distinct CDR3 sequences, over 9% of them appearing once. The sequenced material came from PBMCs. These receptors originate from a human donor in good health (CMV status not recorded). Some clones in this sample may be carry-over from other donors' samples.

CDR3 loop: CASGGRGEIYGYTF. The DNA for the CDR3 is TGTGCCAGCGGCGGAAGAGGGGAAATCTATGGCTACACCTTC. The V and J genes are TRBV11-2 and TRBJ1-2; possible D gene TRBD1, 5 bases. This CDR3 is 14 amino acids long. V lost 8 bases, J lost 4 bases, and 17 bases lay in between. Germline-derived CDR1 and CDR2 are SGHAT and FQNNGV.

This clonotype was detected a few times. The CDR3 DNA sequence: TGTGCCAGCATTCAACAGGGTCGAGAGACCCAGTACTTC. Protein product: CASIQQGRETQYF. The chain uses TRBV28 and TRBJ2-5; D is perhaps TRBD1 (6 bases). Trimming removed 7 bases at V and 4 bases at J, with 13 bases between. CDR3 length: 13 residues. The germline V gene encodes CDR1 MDHEN and CDR2 SYDVKM.

This clonotype occurred many times. This chain joins TRBV7-2 and TRBJ1-5, with D unresolved. The germline V gene encodes CDR1 SGHTA and CDR2 FQGNSA. The CDR3 loop spans 15 amino acids. The V end was cut by 6 bases, the J end by 2 bases, with 14 bases between. As DNA, the CDR3 is TGTGCCAGCAGACTAGGACTTAACGGCAATCAGCCCCAGCATTTT. Protein: CASRLGLNGNQPQHF.

This clonotype was counted many times. The chain joins TRBV7-8 to TRBJ2-1, with 10 nucleotides matching TRBD2. The CDR3 is made up of 18 amino acids. Trimming took 1 base from V and 11 from J; bases not matched to a gene: 17. The germline V gene encodes CDR1 SGHVS and CDR2 FQNEAQ. The DNA of the CDR3 is TGTGCCAGCAGCTTAGATGGGGGGTCTTGGCTAGCGGGAGAGAAGCAGTTCTTC. It is translated as CASSLDGGSWLAGEKQFF.

This clonotype was counted ten times or more. Here the CDR3 reads CASSYSNRGRGEQYF. In DNA form, the CDR3 reads TGTGCCAGCAGTTACTCGAACAGGGGGCGCGGCGAGCAGTACTTC. This chain uses TRBV6-5 with TRBJ2-7; 9 nucleotides align to TRBD1. The ends lost 0 bases at V and 6 bases at J; junction bases unmatched: 6. Germline CDR1 MNHEY, CDR2 SVGAGI. This CDR3 comprises 15 residues.

This clonotype was seen at least ten times. This chain links TRBV7-3 with TRBJ2-3, with D perhaps TRBD2 (6 bases). V lost 1 base and J lost 4, with 9 bases in between. Per the germline V gene, CDR1 is SGHTA and CDR2 is FQGTGA. This CDR3 spans 14 amino acids. This CDR3 is CASSLNGGPDTQYF. The CDR3 DNA sequence: TGTGCCAGCAGCTTAAACGGGGGACCAGATACGCAGTATTTT.

This chain uses TRBV20-1 with TRBJ2-3; D might be TRBD1 (5 bases). The CDR3 has 15 amino acids. V dropped 6 bases and J dropped 1 base, with 17 bases sitting between them. Germline V gives CDR1 DFQATT, CDR2 SNEGSKA (reference sequence). The CDR3 reads CSALETAEGTDTQYF. Written as DNA, the CDR3 is TGCAGTGCCCTCGAGACAGCCGAAGGCACAGATACGCAGTATTTT.

This sequence joins TRBV9 and TRBJ2-1; 8 bases agree with TRBD2. This CDR3 spans 16 amino acids. The germline CDR1 and CDR2 sequences are SGDLS and YYNGEE. Trimming removed 3 bases from V and 10 bases from J; junction bases left unmatched: 15. This CDR3 reads CASSARDSGGYSEQFF. DNA of the CDR3: TGTGCCAGCAGCGCCCGAGACAGCGGGGGCTACTCGGAGCAGTTCTTC.

The gene calls are TRBV6-1 and TRBJ1-6; a weak D match, TRBD1 (6 bases). CDR1 and CDR2 from the germline V gene are MNHNS and SASEGT. The CDR3 has 15 residues. The V end lost 0 bases, the J end lost 11 bases, and 14 bases lay between the germline ends. CDR3 region: CASSEASGAGAPLHF. DNA for the CDR3: TGTGCCAGCAGTGAAGCGTCAGGGGCAGGCGCACCCCTCCACTTT.

This clonotype was recorded at least ten times. The rearrangement joins TRBV7-2 to TRBJ2-7; D unresolved. Trimming removed 2 bases from V and 6 bases from J, with 5 bases in between. Per the germline V gene, CDR1 is SGHTA and CDR2 is FQGNSA. The CDR3 length is 11 residues. Here the CDR3 DNA reads TGTGCCAGCAGCTTATCTGGCGAGCAGTACTTC. This codes for CASSLSGEQYF.